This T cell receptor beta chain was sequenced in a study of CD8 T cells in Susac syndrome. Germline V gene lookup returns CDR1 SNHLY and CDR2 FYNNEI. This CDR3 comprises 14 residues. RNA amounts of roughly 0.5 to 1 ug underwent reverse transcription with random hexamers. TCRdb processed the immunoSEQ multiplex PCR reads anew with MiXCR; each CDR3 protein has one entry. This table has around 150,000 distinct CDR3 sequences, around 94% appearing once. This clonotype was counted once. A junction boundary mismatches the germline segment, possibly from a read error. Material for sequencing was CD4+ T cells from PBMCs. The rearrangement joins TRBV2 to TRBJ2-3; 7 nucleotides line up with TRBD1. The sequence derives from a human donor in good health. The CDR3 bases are TGTGCCAGCTCGCAGGGGGTCCTCACAGATACGCAGTTTTTT. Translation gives CASSQGVLTDTQFF. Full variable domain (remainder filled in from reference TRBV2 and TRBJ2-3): EPEVTQTPSHQVTQMGQEVILRCVPISNHLYFYWYRQILGQKVEFLVSFYNNEISEKSEIFDDQFSVERPDGSNFTLKIRSTKLEDSAMYFCASSQGVLTDTQFFGPGTRLTVL.